This T cell receptor beta chain was sequenced for a study of beta chain features in type 1 diabetes. At the level of the study: Similarity in age, gender and cell yields was seen between patients and healthy donors.

The investigators reverse transcribed all of the isolated RNA, so they sequenced expressed TCRB transcripts. The data were produced by immunoSEQ multiplex PCR, yet TCRdb's version contains in-frame clones alone and is incomplete. The sample carries roughly 300,000 clones, 7% to 10% recorded once. Whole-study results and caveats: Naive, central memory and regulatory TCRB repertoires appeared more similar among patients than healthy donors. Moderately but significantly shorter TCRB CDR3s were found in Type 1 diabetes patients in all four CD4+ subsets.

Of note for this clone: Its antigen is currently unknown.

CD4+ naive, central memory, regulatory and stem cell-like memory subsets were isolated by sorting on CD45RO/CCR7/CD25/CD127/CD95/CD27. The sequencing input was central memory CD4+ T cells from blood. This TCR came from a man between 25 and 39 years old with type 1 diabetes.

The chain's CDR3 is CASSMENPSDSPLHF. The CDR3 DNA is TGTGCCAGCAGTATGGAAAACCCGTCGGATTCACCCCTCCACTTT. The chain couples TRBV6-6 to TRBJ1-6; D unresolved. The germline V gene encodes CDR1 MNHNY and CDR2 SVGAGI (reference sequence). This CDR3 is 15 amino acids long. The germline V and J ends were trimmed by 5 bases and 8 bases, with 16 bases remaining between them.